Each of the 6 T cell receptor beta chains below was sequenced from the same sample in a study of T cells in tuberculosis. Assay: immunoSEQ multiplex PCR; the TCRdb copy retains only in-frame clones and omits some. The data contain roughly 61,000 clones, roughly 86% of them seen just once; the ten biggest clones take up about a fifth. Sorting used thawed, overnight-rested PBMC stained with anti-CD3, a viability dye and GMM-loaded CD1B tetramer. The CD1B tetramers carried C32 glucose monomycolate purified from Rhodococcus equi. Material for sequencing was CD1b-GMM tetramer-negative cells sorted from PBMCs. The receptors here all came from an adult woman with latent tuberculosis.

This sequence joins TRBV7-2 and TRBJ1-1; D is unresolved. The ends were cut back, 4 bases at V and 8 bases at J, with 14 bases in the middle. Germline V gene data show CDR1 as SGHTA and CDR2 as FQGNSA. This CDR3 is built from 13 residues. CDR3 nucleotide sequence: TGTGCCAGCAGCTCGCCGCAAGCGTCGGAAGCTTTCTTT. It codes for CASSSPQASEAFF.

The rearrangement uses TRBV9 and TRBJ2-7; TRBD1 aligns across 8 bases. Germline CDR1 is SGDLS and CDR2 is YYNGEE. Germline trimming cut 3 bases from V and 2 bases from J; bases unmatched to any gene: 7. The CDR3 runs 15 residues. The CDR3 region is CASSATGTGAYEQYF. DNA of the CDR3: TGTGCCAGCAGCGCCACCGGGACAGGAGCCTACGAGCAGTACTTC.

This clone was recorded only once. V is TRBV6-6 and J is TRBJ2-1; the match to TRBD2 covers 8 bases. J was trimmed by 15 bases and V by 5 bases; bases with no gene match: 12. This CDR3 comprises 13 residues. The germline V gene encodes CDR1 MNHNY and CDR2 SVGAGI (reference sequence). In nucleotides, the CDR3 is TGTGCCAGCAGTCAATCGGGACTAGGTAGCATGTTCTTC. The encoded protein is CASSQSGLGSMFF.

The table lists this clone with a count of one. The genes are TRBV5-1 and TRBJ2-7; 8 bases agree with TRBD1. V lost 4 bases to trimming and J lost 5 bases; unmatched junction nucleotides: 11. CDR3 length: 15 residues. CDR1 and CDR2 from the germline V gene are SGHRS and YFSETQ. CDR3 sequence (DNA): TGCGCCAGCAGCCCAGATTCGACAGGGGCCCACGAGCAGTACTTC. Protein sequence: CASSPDSTGAHEQYF.

CDR3 nucleotide sequence: TGTGCCAGCAGCTCCATCAGAGAGACAGGGAAGGCGCAGTATTTT. This translates into CASSSIRETGKAQYF. This chain connects TRBV7-6 to TRBJ2-3, with TRBD1 matching over 7 bases. The germline V gene encodes CDR1 SGHVS and CDR2 FNYEAQ. The CDR3 covers 15 residues. After removal of 4 bases from V and 10 bases from J, the junction contained 14 bases not matched to a gene.

This clone came up a few times. The chain carries TRBV7-9 and TRBJ2-7; D is perhaps TRBD1 (7 bases). Trimming stripped 3 bases from V and 3 bases from J, with 15 bases between. Germline-derived CDR1 and CDR2 are SEHNR and FQNEAQ (reference sequence). The CDR3 spans 15 residues. CDR3 DNA: TGTGCCAGCAGCTTGGGACTCGGGACAGTCTACGAGCAGTACTTC. It is translated as CASSLGLGTVYEQYF.